This T cell receptor (beta chain) comes out of a study of T cell responses to AZD1222 COVID-19 vaccine. Across the whole study: Second doses that came at about 4 or about 12 weeks were put together.

The V gene lost 1 base and the J gene lost 6 bases, with 9 bases spanning the gap. The CDR3 has 13 residues. Germline CDR1 reads LGHNA; CDR2 reads YSLEER. Using immunoSEQ multiplex PCR, the repertoire was profiled, and TCRdb retains in-frame clones only, with some absent. The profile covers roughly 100,000 clones, with roughly 90% appearing a single time and 2.5% to 3% taken by the ten largest. The TCR was taken from an adult in good health. Sequences were derived from peripheral blood, sampled on day 0 of AZD1222 vaccination. This sequence joins TRBV4-3 and TRBJ1-1; unclear D gene. The CDR3 here is CASSQVTLAEAFF. The CDR3 DNA follows: TGCGCCAGCAGCCAAGTTACACTAGCTGAAGCTTTCTTT.